These 21 T cell receptor beta chains came from one sample sequenced in a study of radiation and T cells in renal cell carcinoma. Produced via immunoSEQ multiplex PCR; TCRdb's table is partial and in-frame only. The table lists some 100,000 clones, roughly 82% of them singletons, with around 7.7% in the top ten. The sample's time point: blood 4 weeks post-SBRT, at nephrectomy. The treatment: 15 Gy SBRT to primary tumor, nephrectomy 4 weeks later. The sample in question was blood, obtained from a patient whose treatment included radiotherapy and nephrectomy. These receptors all come from a man aged 55-75 years with renal cell carcinoma.

This sequence joins TRBV11-2 and TRBJ2-5; 8 bases line up with TRBD1. The CDR3 covers 13 residues. Trimming cost V 6 bases and J 4 bases; bases outside gene matches: 4. Per germline, CDR1 SGHAT and CDR2 FQNNGV. CDR3 region: CASRPTGGETQYF. In nucleotides, the CDR3 is TGTGCCAGCAGGCCCACAGGGGGAGAGACCCAGTACTTC.

The rearrangement links TRBV29-1 to TRBJ2-7; D might be TRBD2 (5 bases). Trimming left V 4 bases short and J 4 bases short, with 14 bases between. This CDR3 has 13 amino acids. Germline values: CDR1 SQVTM, CDR2 ANQGSEA. The CDR3 spells CSVGGRRLYEQYF. In DNA, the CDR3 is TGCAGCGTTGGAGGGCGGAGGCTTTACGAGCAGTACTTC.

This chain links TRBV28 with TRBJ2-3; D gene uncertain. Trimming took 1 base from V and 2 from J, leaving 13 bases between them. The CDR3 loop spans 16 amino acids. CDR1 is MDHEN, CDR2 SYDVKM, per germline. CDR3 region: CASSLSWINPTDTQYF. The CDR3 DNA sequence: TGTGCCAGCAGTTTATCCTGGATTAACCCCACAGATACGCAGTATTTT.

The chain couples TRBV5-6 to TRBJ1-4; 7 nucleotides agree with TRBD1. The CDR3 is 14 amino acids. V shed 2 bases, J shed 6 bases, and the junction held 4 bases outside the gene matches. CDR1 SGHDT and CDR2 YYEEEE come from the germline V gene. This CDR3 reads CASSLGQGDEKLFF. CDR3 nucleotides: TGTGCCAGCAGCTTAGGGCAGGGGGATGAAAAACTGTTTTTT.

The V call is TRBV6-6, the J call TRBJ2-7, with 7 positions matching TRBD1. Germline assignment: CDR1 MNHNY and CDR2 SVGAGI (reference sequence). This CDR3 comprises 14 residues. Germline trimming cut 8 bases from V and 0 bases from J; bases unmatched to any gene: 7. As DNA, the CDR3 is TGTGCCAGCCGGAGAGGACAGGTCTCCTACGAGCAGTACTTC. As protein: CASRRGQVSYEQYF.

J is TRBJ2-3 and V is TRBV30; D gene uncertain. The CDR3 is made up of 11 amino acids. The germline CDR1 and CDR2 sequences are GTSNPN and SVGIG (reference sequence). V was shortened by 4 bases and J by 0 bases, with 2 bases between the two germline ends. The CDR3 spells CAWKSTDTQYF. CDR3 DNA: TGTGCCTGGAAGAGCACAGATACGCAGTATTTT.

The chain uses TRBV2 and TRBJ2-5; TRBD2 might be the D (6 bases). The CDR3 is 13 residues long. V shed 4 bases and J shed 4 bases, with 10 bases lying between them. CDR1 SNHLY and CDR2 FYNNEI come from the germline V gene. The CDR3 protein is CASSAGGRETQYF. The CDR3 DNA is TGTGCCAGCAGTGCCGGGGGAAGAGAGACCCAGTACTTC.

CDR3 DNA sequence: TGTGCCAGCAGCTTGGGCGGGAGTCAATACGAGCAGTACTTC. Protein sequence: CASSLGGSQYEQYF. V gene TRBV11-3 combines with J gene TRBJ2-7; 7 positions agree with TRBD2. The CDR3 length is 14 residues. CDR1 is SGHNT and CDR2 is YENEEA in the germline V gene. The V gene end was trimmed by 3 bases and the J gene end by 4 bases; junction bases not matched to a gene: 6.

This clone was counted only a few times. The CDR3 region is CASSFPGTSGSSTGELFF. CDR3 in DNA: TGCGCCAGCAGCTTTCCGGGGACTAGCGGGAGTAGCACCGGGGAGCTGTTTTTT. This sequence joins TRBV5-1 and TRBJ2-2; TRBD2 agrees at 14 bases. After removal of 2 bases from V and 4 bases from J, the junction contained 7 bases not matched to a gene. The CDR3 contains 18 residues. The germline gives CDR1 SGHRS, CDR2 YFSETQ. The variable domain in full, with the rest retrieved from reference TRBV5-1 and TRBJ2-2, is KAGVTQTPRYLIKTRGQQVTLSCSPISGHRSVSWYQQTPGQGLQFLFEYFSETQRNKGNFPGRFSGRQFSNSRSEMNVSTLELGDSALYLCASSFPGTSGSSTGELFFGEGSRLTVL.

CDR3 bases: TGTGCCAGCAGTTTAAGAGGGGAGCAGGCCGAGCAGTACTTC. Protein product: CASSLRGEQAEQYF. The J gene is TRBJ2-7, the V gene TRBV27; D tentatively reads TRBD1 or TRBD2 (5 bases each). Trimming left V 2 bases short and J 6 bases short, with 14 bases between. There are 14 residues in the CDR3. CDR1 is MNHEY, CDR2 SMNVEV, per germline (reference sequence).

This sequence joins TRBV7-9 and TRBJ2-7; D is ambiguous. The germline V and J ends were trimmed by 5 bases and 4 bases, with 12 bases remaining between them. CDR1 SEHNR and CDR2 FQNEAQ come from the germline V gene (reference sequence). CDR3 size: 13 residues. This chain's CDR3 is CASSPSTRYEQYF. The CDR3 nucleotides read TGTGCCAGCAGCCCGAGTACCCGGTACGAGCAGTACTTC. The variable domain in full, with the rest retrieved from reference TRBV7-9 and TRBJ2-7, is DTGVSQNPRHKITKRGQNVTFRCDPISEHNRLYWYRQTLGQGPEFLTYFQNEAQLEKSRLLSDRFSAERPKGSFSTLEIQRTEQGDSAMYLCASSPSTRYEQYFGPGTRLTVT.

The chain has TRBV27 and TRBJ2-1, with D tentatively TRBD2 (5 bases). Germline CDR1 MNHEY, CDR2 SMNVEV (reference sequence). The CDR3 runs to 12 residues. V was cut by 6 bases and J by 10 bases, with 13 bases left in between. CDR3 region: CASRLWPGEQFF. CDR3 sequence (DNA): TGTGCCAGCAGACTTTGGCCGGGGGAGCAGTTCTTC.

V gene TRBV14 combines with J gene TRBJ2-2, with D unresolved. Trimming removed 3 bases from V and 5 bases from J, with 7 bases in between. CDR1 SGHDN and CDR2 FVKESK come from the germline V gene. This CDR3 spans 13 amino acids. For the CDR3, the DNA is TGTGCCAGCAGCCAGGTCAGGACCGGGGAGCTGTTTTTT. This encodes CASSQVRTGELFF. The full variable domain, completed using reference TRBV14 and TRBJ2-2, is EAGVTQFPSHSVIEKGQTVTLRCDPISGHDNLYWYRRVMGKEIKFLLHFVKESKQDESGMPNNRFLAERTGGTYSTLKVQPAELEDSGVYFCASSQVRTGELFFGEGSRLTVL.

In regard to this clone: One end of the junction varies from germline; a read error may be responsible. The chain employs TRBV9 and TRBJ2-3, with TRBD2 identical over 14 bases. This CDR3 is 13 amino acids long. Germline CDR1 SGDLS, CDR2 YYNGEE. Here the CDR3 DNA reads TGTGCCAGCAGCGATGAGAGACTAGCGGGAGGGGATTTT. The encoded protein is CASSDERLAGGDF.

V usage is TRBV7-3 and J usage is TRBJ2-2; 14 nucleotides line up with TRBD2. Germline lookup yields CDR1 SGHTA and CDR2 FQGTGA. This CDR3 is built from 19 residues. J lost 5 bases, V lost 4 bases, and 12 bases had no gene match. The CDR3 spells CASSSGSGLAGVETGELFF. DNA of the CDR3: TGTGCCAGCAGCTCTGGGTCGGGACTAGCGGGAGTGGAGACCGGGGAGCTGTTTTTT.

The V call is TRBV15, the J call TRBJ2-7; no definite D call. The CDR3 consists of 14 residues. Looked up from germline, CDR1 is LNHNV and CDR2 is YYDKDF (reference sequence). Trimming removed 0 bases at V and 5 bases at J, with 11 bases between. The CDR3 loop is CATSRDKSTDEQYF. The DNA of the CDR3 is TGTGCCACCAGCAGAGATAAGAGTACAGACGAGCAGTACTTC.

This CDR3 is CASSARAGNTEAFF. DNA of the CDR3: TGTGCCAGCAGCGCAAGGGCAGGGAACACTGAAGCTTTCTTT. The chain combines TRBV7-8 with TRBJ1-1; D unclear. Trimming took 5 bases from V and 1 from J, leaving 11 bases between them. The germline CDR1 and CDR2 sequences are SGHVS and FQNEAQ. CDR3 length equals 14 residues. The whole variable domain, remainder taken from reference TRBV7-8 and TRBJ1-1, is GAGVSQSPRYKVAKRGQDVALRCDPISGHVSLFWYQQALGQGPEFLTYFQNEAQLDKSGLPSDRFFAERPEGSVSTLKIQRTQQEDSAVYLCASSARAGNTEAFFGQGTRLTVV.

This clone has a handful of counts. J is TRBJ1-1 and V is TRBV27, with D perhaps matching TRBD1 (5 bases). The CDR3 extends over 12 amino acids. With 5 bases removed from V and 8 bases from J, the gap between germline ends came to 12 bases. Per the germline V gene, CDR1 is MNHEY and CDR2 is SMNVEV (reference sequence). Written as DNA, the CDR3 is TGTGCCAGCAGTCGTTGGGGGGGGGAAGCTTTCTTT. Amino acid sequence: CASSRWGGEAFF.

V usage is TRBV27 and J usage is TRBJ2-7; 11 bases map to TRBD2. The trim removed 5 bases at V and 2 bases at J, leaving 5 bases unmatched. The CDR3 runs 15 residues. The germline V gene encodes CDR1 MNHEY and CDR2 SMNVEV (reference sequence). CDR3 bases: TGTGCCAGCAGTGCCCGGACTAGCGGGCCCTACGAGCAGTACTTC. This codes for CASSARTSGPYEQYF.

This chain joins TRBV5-1 and TRBJ2-6; D not resolved. Trimming took 4 bases from V and 1 from J, leaving 6 bases between them. The germline V gene encodes CDR1 SGHRS and CDR2 YFSETQ. There are 14 residues in the CDR3. CDR3 in amino acids: CASSTISGANVLTF. The CDR3 DNA reads as TGCGCCAGCAGCACAATATCTGGGGCCAACGTCCTGACTTTC.

Details on this clone: Different DNA sequences within this sample yield the same CDR3. The chain carries TRBV19 and TRBJ1-4; no clear D. Trimming removed 6 bases at V and 5 bases at J, with 13 bases between. This CDR3 contains 14 residues. Germline lookup yields CDR1 LNHDA and CDR2 SQIVND (reference sequence). CDR3 loop: CASSSRTGNEKLFF. The CDR3 DNA is TGTGCCAGTAGCAGCCGGACGGGGAATGAAAAACTGTTTTTT.